The clone carrying this TCR beta chain has ten or more counts. Its specificity is unknown. This sample is drawn from a study of T cells in Graves' hyperthyroidism and ophthalmopathy. Points from the study as a whole: Blood also showed most of the thyroid clonotypes that were expanded above 0.001.

Amplification of TCR beta CDR3 regions used RNA as the template. An initial round of RT-PCR targeting the TCR CDR3 relied on the HTBI primer set. MiXCR, run by TCRdb on the multiplex PCR reads, gives a single entry per CDR3 protein. The sample comprises hundreds of thousands of distinct CDR3 sequences, approximately 40% of which are singletons, and 7.5% to 9.5% rests with the top ten. The sequencing sample was made of blood. The TCR was taken from a man between 18 and 35 years old with Graves' hyperthyroidism.

The CDR3 nucleotides are TGTGCCAGCAGCTCCCTAAGGGGCCGAGGAGAGACCCAGTACTTC. Translation: CASSSLRGRGETQYF. The chain recombines TRBV5-6 with TRBJ2-5; D is possibly TRBD1 (5 bases). Germline values: CDR1 SGHDT, CDR2 YYEEEE. The germline V and J ends were trimmed by 3 bases and 4 bases, with 16 bases remaining between them. This CDR3 spans 15 amino acids.